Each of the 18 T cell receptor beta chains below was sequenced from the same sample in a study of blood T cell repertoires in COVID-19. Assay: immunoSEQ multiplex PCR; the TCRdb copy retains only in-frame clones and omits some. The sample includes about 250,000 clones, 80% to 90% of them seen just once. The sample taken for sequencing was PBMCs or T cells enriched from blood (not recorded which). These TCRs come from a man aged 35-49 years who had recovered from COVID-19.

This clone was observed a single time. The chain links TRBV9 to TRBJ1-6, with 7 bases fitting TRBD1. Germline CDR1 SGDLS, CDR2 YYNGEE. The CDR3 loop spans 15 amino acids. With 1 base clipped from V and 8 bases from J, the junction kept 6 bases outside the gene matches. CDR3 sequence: CASSVYEGGDSPLHF. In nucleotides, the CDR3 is TGTGCCAGCAGCGTATACGAAGGGGGCGATTCACCCCTCCACTTT.

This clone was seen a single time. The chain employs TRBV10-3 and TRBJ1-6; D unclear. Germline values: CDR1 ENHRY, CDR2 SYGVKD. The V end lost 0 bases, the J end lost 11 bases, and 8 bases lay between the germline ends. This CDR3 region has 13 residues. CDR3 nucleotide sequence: TGTGCCATCAGTGAGTCGGACGGGACACCCCTCCACTTT. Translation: CAISESDGTPLHF.

In DNA, the CDR3 is TGTGCCAGCAGTTTCAATTTCAGGAGGGATCAGCCCCAGCATTTT. Its protein is CASSFNFRRDQPQHF. The rearrangement uses TRBV27 and TRBJ1-5; no firm D call. Germline CDR1 is MNHEY and CDR2 is SMNVEV (reference sequence). V lost 3 bases, J lost 5 bases, and 14 bases lay in between. The CDR3 has 15 amino acids.

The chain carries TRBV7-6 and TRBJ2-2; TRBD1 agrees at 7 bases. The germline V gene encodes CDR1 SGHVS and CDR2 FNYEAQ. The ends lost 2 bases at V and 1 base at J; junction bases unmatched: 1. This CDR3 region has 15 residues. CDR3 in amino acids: CASSLRTGNTGELFF. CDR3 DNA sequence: TGTGCCAGCAGCTTAAGGACAGGGAACACCGGGGAGCTGTTTTTT.

CDR3 region: CASGGGGAKNIQYF. The CDR3 coding sequence is TGTGCCAGCGGGGGCGGCGGGGCCAAAAACATTCAGTACTTC. The chain links TRBV6-5 to TRBJ2-4; TRBD1 is a possible D gene (6 bases). This CDR3 is 14 amino acids long. Per the germline V gene, CDR1 is MNHEY and CDR2 is SVGAGI. The V end lost 8 bases, the J end lost 1 base, and 12 bases lay between the germline ends.

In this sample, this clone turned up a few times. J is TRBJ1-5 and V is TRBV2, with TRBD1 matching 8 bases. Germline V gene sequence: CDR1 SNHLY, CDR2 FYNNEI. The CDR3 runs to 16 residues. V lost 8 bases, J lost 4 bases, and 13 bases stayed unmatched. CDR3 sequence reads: CASVGQGARGNQPQHF. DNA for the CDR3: TGTGCCAGCGTCGGTCAGGGGGCGCGGGGTAATCAGCCCCAGCATTTT.

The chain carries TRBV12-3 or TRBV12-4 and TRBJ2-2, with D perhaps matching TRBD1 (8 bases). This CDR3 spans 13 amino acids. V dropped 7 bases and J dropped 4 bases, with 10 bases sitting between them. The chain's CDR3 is CASNRGGTGELFF. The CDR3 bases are TGTGCCAGCAACAGGGGGGGCACCGGGGAGCTGTTTTTT.

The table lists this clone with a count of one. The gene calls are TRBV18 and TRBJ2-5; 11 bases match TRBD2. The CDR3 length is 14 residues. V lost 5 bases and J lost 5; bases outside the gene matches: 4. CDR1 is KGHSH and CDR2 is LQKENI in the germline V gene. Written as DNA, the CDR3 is TGTGCCAGCTCAACTAGCGGGGGTGGTGAGACCCAGTACTTC. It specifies CASSTSGGGETQYF. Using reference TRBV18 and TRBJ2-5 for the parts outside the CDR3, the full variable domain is NAGVMQNPRHLVRRRGQEARLRCSPMKGHSHVYWYRQLPEEGLKFMVYLQKENIIDESGMPKERFSAEFPKEGPSILRIQQVVRGDSAAYFCASSTSGGGETQYFGPGTRLLVL.

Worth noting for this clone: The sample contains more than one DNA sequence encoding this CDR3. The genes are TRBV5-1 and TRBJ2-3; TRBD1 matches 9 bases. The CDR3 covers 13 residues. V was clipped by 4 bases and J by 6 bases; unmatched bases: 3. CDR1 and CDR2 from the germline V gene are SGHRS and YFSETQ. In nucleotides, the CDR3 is TGCGCCAGCAGCGGACAGGGGACCGATACGCAGTATTTT. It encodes CASSGQGTDTQYF.

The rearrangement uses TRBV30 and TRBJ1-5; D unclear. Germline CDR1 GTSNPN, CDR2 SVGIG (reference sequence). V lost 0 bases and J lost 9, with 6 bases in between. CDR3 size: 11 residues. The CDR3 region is CAWSVRGPQHF. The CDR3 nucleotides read TGTGCCTGGAGTGTACGCGGGCCCCAGCATTTT.

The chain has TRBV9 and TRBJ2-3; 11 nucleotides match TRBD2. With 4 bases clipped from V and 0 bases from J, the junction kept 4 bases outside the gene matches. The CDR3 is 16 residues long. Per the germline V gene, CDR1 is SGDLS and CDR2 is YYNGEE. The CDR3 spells CASSPIAGGSTDTQYF. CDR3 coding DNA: TGTGCCAGCAGCCCAATAGCGGGGGGGAGCACAGATACGCAGTATTTT.

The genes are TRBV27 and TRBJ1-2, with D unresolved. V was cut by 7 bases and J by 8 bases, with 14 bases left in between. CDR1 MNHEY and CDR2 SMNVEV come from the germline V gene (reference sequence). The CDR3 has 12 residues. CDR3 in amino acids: CASTTGKGGYTF. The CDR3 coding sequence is TGTGCCAGCACCACCGGGAAGGGCGGCTACACCTTC.

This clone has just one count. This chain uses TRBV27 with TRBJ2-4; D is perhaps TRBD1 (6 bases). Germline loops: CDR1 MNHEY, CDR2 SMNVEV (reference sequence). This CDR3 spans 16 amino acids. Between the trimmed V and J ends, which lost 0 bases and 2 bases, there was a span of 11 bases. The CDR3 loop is CASSLSIQGTKNIQYF. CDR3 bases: TGTGCCAGCAGTTTATCGATACAGGGTACCAAAAACATTCAGTACTTC.

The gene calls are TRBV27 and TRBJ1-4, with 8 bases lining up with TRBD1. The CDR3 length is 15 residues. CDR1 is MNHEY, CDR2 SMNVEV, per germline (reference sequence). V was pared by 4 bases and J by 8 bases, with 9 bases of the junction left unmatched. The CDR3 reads CASSSYGQGGEKLFF. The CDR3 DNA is TGTGCCAGCAGTTCTTACGGACAGGGTGGCGAAAAACTGTTTTTT.

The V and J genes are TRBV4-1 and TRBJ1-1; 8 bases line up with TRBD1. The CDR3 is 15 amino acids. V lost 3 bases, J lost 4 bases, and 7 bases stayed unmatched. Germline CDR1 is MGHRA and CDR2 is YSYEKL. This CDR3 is CASSQPGQGITEAFF. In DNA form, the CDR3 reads TGCGCCAGCAGCCAGCCAGGACAGGGTATCACTGAAGCTTTCTTT.

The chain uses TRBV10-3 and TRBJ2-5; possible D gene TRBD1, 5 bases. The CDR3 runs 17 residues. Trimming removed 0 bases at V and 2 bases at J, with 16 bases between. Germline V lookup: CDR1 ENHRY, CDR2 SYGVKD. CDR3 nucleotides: TGTGCCATCAGTGAGTCGAAATCCAGGACAATACAAGAGACCCAGTACTTC. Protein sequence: CAISESKSRTIQETQYF.

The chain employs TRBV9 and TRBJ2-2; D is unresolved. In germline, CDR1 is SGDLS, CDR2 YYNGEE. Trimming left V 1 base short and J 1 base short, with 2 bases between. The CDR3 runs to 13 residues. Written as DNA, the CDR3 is TGTGCCAGCAGCGTACGGAACACCGGGGAGCTGTTTTTT. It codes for CASSVRNTGELFF.

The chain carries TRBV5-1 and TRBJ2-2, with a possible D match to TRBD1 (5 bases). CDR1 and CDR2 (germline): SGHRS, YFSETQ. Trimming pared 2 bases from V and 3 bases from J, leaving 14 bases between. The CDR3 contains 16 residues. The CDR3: CASSLFSGAHTGELFF. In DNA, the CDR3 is TGCGCCAGCAGCTTATTTAGTGGGGCGCACACCGGGGAGCTGTTTTTT.